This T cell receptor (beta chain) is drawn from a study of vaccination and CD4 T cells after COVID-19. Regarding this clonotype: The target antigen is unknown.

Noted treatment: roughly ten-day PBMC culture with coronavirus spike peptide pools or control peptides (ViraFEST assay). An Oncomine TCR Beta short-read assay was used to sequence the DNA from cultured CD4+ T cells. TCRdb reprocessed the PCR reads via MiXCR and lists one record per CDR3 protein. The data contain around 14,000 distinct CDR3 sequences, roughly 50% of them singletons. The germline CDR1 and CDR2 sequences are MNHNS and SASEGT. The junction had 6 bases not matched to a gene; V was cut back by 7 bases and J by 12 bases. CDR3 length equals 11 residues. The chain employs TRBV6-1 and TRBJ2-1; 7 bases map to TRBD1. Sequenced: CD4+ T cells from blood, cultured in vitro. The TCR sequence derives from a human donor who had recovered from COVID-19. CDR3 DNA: TGTGCCAGCACCACAGGGGAAGGGCAGTTCTTC. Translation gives CASTTGEGQFF.